The 7 T cell receptor beta chains below all came from one sample that was sequenced in a study of T-cell memory formation after mild COVID-19. MiXCR was run by TCRdb on the 5' RACE reads, yielding one entry per CDR3 protein. The data show fewer than 250,000 distinct CDR3 sequences, 15% seen once. Sequences were obtained from PBMCs or a T cell subset sorted from them (not recorded which). These receptors were taken from an adult woman who had mild COVID-19 (a few samples of this study predate the infection). Cell type and time point are not known.

The table lists this clonotype with many counts. The chain employs TRBV7-2 and TRBJ2-1; TRBD2 matches 8 bases. CDR3 length: 14 amino acids. Per germline, CDR1 SGHTA and CDR2 FQGNSA. V dropped 3 bases and J dropped 6; count of bases not matched to a gene: 4. The chain's CDR3 is CASSFGLAGNEQFF. CDR3 DNA sequence: TGTGCCAGCAGCTTCGGTCTAGCGGGCAATGAGCAGTTCTTC.

This clonotype has more than one count but fewer than ten. The V call is TRBV5-1, the J call TRBJ2-3; a weak D match, TRBD2 (6 bases). The CDR3 is 17 residues long. Deletions cut 1 base from V and 0 bases from J, with 15 bases between. From germline, CDR1 is SGHRS and CDR2 YFSETQ. CDR3 sequence: CASSLLGGSGSTDTQYF. CDR3 sequence (DNA): TGCGCCAGCAGCTTGCTGGGTGGAAGCGGGAGCACAGATACGCAGTATTTT.

The chain joins TRBV7-8 to TRBJ2-3; 9 nucleotides line up with TRBD2. After removal of 6 bases from V and 3 bases from J, the junction contained 4 bases not matched to a gene. The CDR3 contains 14 residues. Germline assignment: CDR1 SGHVS and CDR2 FQNEAQ. DNA of the CDR3: TGTGCCAGCAGTCGGCTAGCGGGAACAGATACGCAGTATTTT. This translates into CASSRLAGTDTQYF.

This clonotype has just a few counts. The rearrangement joins TRBV5-1 to TRBJ2-5; 7 positions agree with TRBD1. V lost 4 bases and J lost 5; bases outside the gene matches: 5. The CDR3 runs 13 residues. Germline lookup yields CDR1 SGHRS and CDR2 YFSETQ. The CDR3 DNA is TGCGCCAGCAGCATTACAGGGGAGGAGACCCAGTACTTC. Protein: CASSITGEETQYF.

This clonotype has at least ten counts. V is TRBV7-2 and J is TRBJ2-1; TRBD2 agrees at 11 bases. The germline V gene has CDR1 SGHTA and CDR2 FQGNSA. CDR3 length: 16 amino acids. Trimming at V came to 0 bases and at J to 7 bases, leaving 5 bases not matched to a gene. The CDR3 coding sequence is TGTGCCAGCAGCTTAGCAGCGACTAGCGGGAAGAATGAGCAGTTCTTC. Its protein product is CASSLAATSGKNEQFF.

This clonotype was detected many times. CDR3 loop: CASSPGGRGGASTDTQYF. In nucleotides, the CDR3 is TGTGCCAGCAGCCCGGGGGGCCGCGGGGGGGCGAGCACAGATACGCAGTATTTT. The chain combines TRBV27 with TRBJ2-3; TRBD2 agrees at 9 bases. V trimming: 6 bases; J trimming: 0 bases; junction bases outside the gene matches: 13. The CDR3 contains 18 residues. Germline CDR1 is MNHEY and CDR2 is SMNVEV (reference sequence).

The rearrangement joins TRBV7-8 to TRBJ1-2, with no clear D. The germline V and J ends were trimmed by 3 bases and 10 bases, with 0 bases remaining between them. The germline V gene encodes CDR1 SGHVS and CDR2 FQNEAQ. CDR3 size: 8 residues. The CDR3 is CASSFYTF. The CDR3 bases are TGTGCCAGCAGCTTCTACACCTTC.